Listed here is a single T cell receptor beta chain. Its antigen is as yet unknown. The data stem from a study of cytotoxic CD8 clonotypes in ibrutinib-treated CLL. Study background: The subjects consisted of some 12 relapsed/refractory and over 14 treatment-naive individuals, with roughly 17 IGHV unmutated. On average, around 89,000 productive rearrangements and some 240,000 productive templates per sample. Findings of the study overall: Starting clonality was above that of age-matched healthy donors and tracked circulating CD8+ T-cell counts.

V was pared by 4 bases and J by 3 bases, with 6 bases of the junction left unmatched. Germline V lookup: CDR1 SGHTS, CDR2 YDEGEE. There are 15 residues in the CDR3. The table came from immunoSEQ multiplex PCR; TCRdb's copy has only in-frame clones and leaves some out. Found here are around 150,000 clones, 81% of them singletons; the top ten hold about 2.1%. The origin of this receptor is a human donor with chronic lymphocytic leukemia. This material consisted of PBMCs, taken after 12 months of ibrutinib treatment. The rearrangement joins TRBV5-8 to TRBJ2-3, with 9 positions matching TRBD1. This chain's CDR3 is CASSTGQGKTDTQYF. CDR3 DNA: TGTGCCAGCAGCACAGGACAGGGGAAAACAGATACGCAGTATTTT.